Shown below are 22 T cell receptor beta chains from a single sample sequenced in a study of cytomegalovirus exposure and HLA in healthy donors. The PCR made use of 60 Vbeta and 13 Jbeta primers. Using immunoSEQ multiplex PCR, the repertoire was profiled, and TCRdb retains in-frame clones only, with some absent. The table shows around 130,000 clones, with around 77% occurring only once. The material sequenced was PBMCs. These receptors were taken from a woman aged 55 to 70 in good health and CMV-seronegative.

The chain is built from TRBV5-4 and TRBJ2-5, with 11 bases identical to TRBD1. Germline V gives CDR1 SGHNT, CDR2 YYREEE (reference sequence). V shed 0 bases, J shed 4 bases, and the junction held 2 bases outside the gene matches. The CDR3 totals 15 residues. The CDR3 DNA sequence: TGTGCCAGCAGCTTGGGGGGGACAGGGGGAGAGACCCAGTACTTC. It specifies CASSLGGTGGETQYF.

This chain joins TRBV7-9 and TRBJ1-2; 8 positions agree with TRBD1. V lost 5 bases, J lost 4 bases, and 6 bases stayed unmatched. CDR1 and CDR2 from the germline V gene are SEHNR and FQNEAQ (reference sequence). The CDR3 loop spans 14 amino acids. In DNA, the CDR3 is TGTGCCAGCAGCCCACCACAGGGGGGCTATGGCTACACCTTC. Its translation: CASSPPQGGYGYTF.

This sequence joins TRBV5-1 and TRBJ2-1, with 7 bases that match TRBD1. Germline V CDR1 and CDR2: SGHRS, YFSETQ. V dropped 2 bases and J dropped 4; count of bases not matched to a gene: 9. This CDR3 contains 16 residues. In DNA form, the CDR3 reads TGCGCCAGCAGCTTCGCCCCGGGACAGCAATACAATGAGCAGTTCTTC. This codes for CASSFAPGQQYNEQFF.

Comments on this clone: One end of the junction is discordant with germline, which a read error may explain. The CDR3 protein is CASSSQGAGNIIYF. The CDR3, as DNA: TGTGCCAGCAGCTCACAGGGAGCTGGAAACATCATATATTTT. The chain links TRBV11-2 to TRBJ1-3; tentative D call: TRBD1 (6 bases). The length of the CDR3 is 14 residues. Germline CDR1 and CDR2: SGHAT and FQNNGV.

DNA for the CDR3: TGTGCCAGCTCCACAGCGAACACCGGGGAGCTGTTTTTT. It translates to CASSTANTGELFF. This chain uses TRBV7-9 with TRBJ2-2; D is unresolved. Trimming took 8 bases from V and 0 from J, leaving 7 bases between them. This CDR3 is built from 13 residues. Germline V gene sequence: CDR1 SEHNR, CDR2 FQNEAQ (reference sequence).

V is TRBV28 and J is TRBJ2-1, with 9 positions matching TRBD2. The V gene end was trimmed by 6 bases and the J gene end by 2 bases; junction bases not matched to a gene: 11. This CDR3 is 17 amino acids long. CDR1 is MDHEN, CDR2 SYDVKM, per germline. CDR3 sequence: CASRQFKREATYNEQFF. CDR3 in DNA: TGTGCCAGCAGGCAATTTAAGCGGGAGGCGACCTACAATGAGCAGTTCTTC.

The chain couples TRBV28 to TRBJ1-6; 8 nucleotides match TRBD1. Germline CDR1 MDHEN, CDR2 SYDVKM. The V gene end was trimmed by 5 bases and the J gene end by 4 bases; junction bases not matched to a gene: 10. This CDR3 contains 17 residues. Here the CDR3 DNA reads TGTGCCAGCAGTCCTCTCGGACAGGGTGGATATAATTCACCCCTCCACTTT. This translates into CASSPLGQGGYNSPLHF.

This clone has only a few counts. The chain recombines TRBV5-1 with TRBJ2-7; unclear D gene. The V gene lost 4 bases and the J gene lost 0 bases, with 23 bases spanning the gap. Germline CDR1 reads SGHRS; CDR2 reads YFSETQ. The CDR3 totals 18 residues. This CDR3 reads CASSLTWAGNPSSYEQYF. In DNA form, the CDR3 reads TGCGCCAGCAGCCTGACGTGGGCCGGTAATCCCAGCTCCTACGAGCAGTACTTC.

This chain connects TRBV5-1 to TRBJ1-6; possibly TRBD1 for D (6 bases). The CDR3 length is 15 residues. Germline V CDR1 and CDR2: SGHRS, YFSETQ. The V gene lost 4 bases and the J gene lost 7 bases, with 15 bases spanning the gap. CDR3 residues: CASSLGQSLNSPLHF. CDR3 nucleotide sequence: TGCGCCAGCAGCCTCGGACAGAGCCTAAATTCACCCCTCCACTTT. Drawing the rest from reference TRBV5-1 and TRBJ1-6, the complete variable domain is KAGVTQTPRYLIKTRGQQVTLSCSPISGHRSVSWYQQTPGQGLQFLFEYFSETQRNKGNFPGRFSGRQFSNSRSEMNVSTLELGDSALYLCASSLGQSLNSPLHFGNGTRLTVT.

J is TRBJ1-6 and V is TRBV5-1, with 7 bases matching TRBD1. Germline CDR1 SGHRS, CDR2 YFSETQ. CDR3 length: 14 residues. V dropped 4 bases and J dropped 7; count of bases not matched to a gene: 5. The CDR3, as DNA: TGCGCCAGCAGCCCAAGGACAGGAAATTCACCCCTCCACTTT. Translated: CASSPRTGNSPLHF.

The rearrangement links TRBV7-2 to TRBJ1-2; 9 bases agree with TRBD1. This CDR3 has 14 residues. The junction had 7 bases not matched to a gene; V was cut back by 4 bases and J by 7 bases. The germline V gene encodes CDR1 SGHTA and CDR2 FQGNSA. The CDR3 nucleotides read TGTGCCAGCAGCTCGGACAGGGGTAAATTTGGCTACACCTTC. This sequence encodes CASSSDRGKFGYTF.

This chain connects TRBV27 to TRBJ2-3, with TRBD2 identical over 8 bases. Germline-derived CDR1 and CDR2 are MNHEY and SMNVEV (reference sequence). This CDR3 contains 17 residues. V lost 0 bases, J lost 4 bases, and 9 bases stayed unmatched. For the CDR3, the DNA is TGTGCCAGCAGTTTATCCCCAGCGGGAGCAGTCGCAGATACGCAGTATTTT. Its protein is CASSLSPAGAVADTQYF.

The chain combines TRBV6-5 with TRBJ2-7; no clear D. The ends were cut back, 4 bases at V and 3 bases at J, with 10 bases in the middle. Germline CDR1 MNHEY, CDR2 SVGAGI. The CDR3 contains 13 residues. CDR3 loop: CASSSRSFYEQYF. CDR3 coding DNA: TGTGCCAGCAGTTCCCGGAGTTTCTACGAGCAGTACTTC.

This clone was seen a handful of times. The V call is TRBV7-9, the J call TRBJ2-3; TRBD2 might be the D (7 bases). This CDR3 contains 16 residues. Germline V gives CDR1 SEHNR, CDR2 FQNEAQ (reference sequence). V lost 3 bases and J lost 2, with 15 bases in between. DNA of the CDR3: TGTGCCAGCAGCTTCCCCAGAGGGGGGGTCACAGATACGCAGTATTTT. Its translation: CASSFPRGGVTDTQYF. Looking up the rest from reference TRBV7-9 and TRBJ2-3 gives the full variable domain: DTGVSQNPRHKITKRGQNVTFRCDPISEHNRLYWYRQTLGQGPEFLTYFQNEAQLEKSRLLSDRFSAERPKGSFSTLEIQRTEQGDSAMYLCASSFPRGGVTDTQYFGPGTRLTVL.

CDR3 amino acids: CASSLFWGAGVTYNEQFF. The CDR3 DNA is TGTGCCAGCAGCTTATTTTGGGGGGCGGGGGTCACCTACAATGAGCAGTTCTTC. The chain uses TRBV7-2 and TRBJ2-1, with a tentative D call TRBD2 (7 bases). Germline V gene lookup returns CDR1 SGHTA and CDR2 FQGNSA. The CDR3 runs 18 residues. The V gene lost 2 bases and the J gene lost 2 bases, with 19 bases spanning the gap.

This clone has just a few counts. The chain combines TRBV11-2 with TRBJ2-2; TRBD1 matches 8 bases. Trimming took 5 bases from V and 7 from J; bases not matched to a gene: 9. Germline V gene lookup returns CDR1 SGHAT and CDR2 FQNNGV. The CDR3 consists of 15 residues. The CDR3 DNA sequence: TGTGCCAGCAGCCATACTACAGGGGGTCACGGGGAGCTGTTTTTT. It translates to CASSHTTGGHGELFF.

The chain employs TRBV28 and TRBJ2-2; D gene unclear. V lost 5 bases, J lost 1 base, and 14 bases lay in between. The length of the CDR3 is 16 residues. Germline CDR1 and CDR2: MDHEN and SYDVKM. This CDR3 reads CASSPRRRRNTGELFF. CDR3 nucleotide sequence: TGTGCCAGCAGTCCCCGTAGACGGAGGAACACCGGGGAGCTGTTTTTT.

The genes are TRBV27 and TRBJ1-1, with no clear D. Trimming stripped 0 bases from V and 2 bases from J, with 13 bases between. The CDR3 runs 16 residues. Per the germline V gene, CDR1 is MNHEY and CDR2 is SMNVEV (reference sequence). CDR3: CASSLSGEPYNTEAFF. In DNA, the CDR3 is TGTGCCAGCAGTTTATCAGGAGAGCCTTATAACACTGAAGCTTTCTTT.

The CDR3 region is CASSSAGTSGTYEQYF. DNA of the CDR3: TGTGCCAGCAGTTCCGCCGGGACTAGCGGGACCTACGAGCAGTACTTC. The chain links TRBV28 to TRBJ2-5; 13 bases match TRBD2. The J call may be wrong; the DNA end is better matched by TRBJ2-7. This CDR3 contains 16 residues. CDR1 is MDHEN and CDR2 is SYDVKM in the germline V gene.

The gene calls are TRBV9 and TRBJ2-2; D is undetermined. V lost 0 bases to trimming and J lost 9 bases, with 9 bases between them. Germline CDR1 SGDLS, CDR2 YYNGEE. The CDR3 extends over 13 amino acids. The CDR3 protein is CASSVGDTRELFF. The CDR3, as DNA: TGTGCCAGCAGCGTAGGCGATACTCGGGAGCTGTTTTTT.

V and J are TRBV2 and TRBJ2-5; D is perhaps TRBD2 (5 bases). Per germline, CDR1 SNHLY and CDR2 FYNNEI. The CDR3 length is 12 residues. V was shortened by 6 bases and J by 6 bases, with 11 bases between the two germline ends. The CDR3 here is CASRDFQKTQYF. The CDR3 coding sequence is TGTGCCAGCAGGGACTTCCAGAAGACCCAGTACTTC.

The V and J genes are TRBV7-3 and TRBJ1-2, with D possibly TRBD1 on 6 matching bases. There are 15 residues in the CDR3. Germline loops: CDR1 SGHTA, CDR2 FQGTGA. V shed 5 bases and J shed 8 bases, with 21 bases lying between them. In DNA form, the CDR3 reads TGTGCCAGCAGCCCCAGGGAATCTACAGGGAAGGGCTACACCTTC. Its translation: CASSPRESTGKGYTF.